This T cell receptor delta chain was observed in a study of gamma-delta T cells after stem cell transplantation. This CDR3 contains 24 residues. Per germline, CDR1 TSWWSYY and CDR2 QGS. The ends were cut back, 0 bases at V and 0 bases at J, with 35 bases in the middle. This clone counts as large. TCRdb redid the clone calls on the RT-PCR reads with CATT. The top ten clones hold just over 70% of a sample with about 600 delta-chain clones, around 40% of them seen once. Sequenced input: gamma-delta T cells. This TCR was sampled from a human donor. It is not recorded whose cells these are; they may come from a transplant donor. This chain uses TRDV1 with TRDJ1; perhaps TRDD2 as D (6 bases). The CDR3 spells CALGELVSFSPTLLLGTYTDKLIF. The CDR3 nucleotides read TGTGCTCTTGGGGAACTAGTATCATTTAGTCCTACCCTTTTACTTGGGACGTACACCGATAAACTCATCTTT.